This T cell receptor beta chain was recorded in a study of blood T cell repertoires in COVID-19. Study summary: Some COVID-19 samples were acute and others convalescent; all came from the United States, Italy and Spain.

Per germline, CDR1 LGHNA and CDR2 YSLEER. CDR3 length: 14 residues. The germline V and J ends were trimmed by 0 bases and 10 bases, with 10 bases remaining between them. Source study methods: Researchers report that nucleated cell counts were estimated from reference gene primer amplification. The protocol was immunoSEQ multiplex PCR, while the TCRdb copy is restricted to in-frame clones and leaves out a portion. The DNA gave D and trimming, while V, J and clone size come from that table. The sample carries around 200,000 clones, roughly 85% recorded once. Sequencing was done on a sample of peripheral blood. The clonotype comes from a woman aged 40 to 49 with active or convalescent COVID-19. The V and J genes are TRBV4-3 and TRBJ1-6; no clear D. CDR3 coding DNA: TGCGCCAGCAGCCAAGATTCGTATTCGTCACCCCTCCACTTT. Translation gives CASSQDSYSSPLHF.